This TCR beta chain was recorded in a study of cytomegalovirus exposure and HLA in healthy donors. The PCR used 60 Vbeta and 13 Jbeta primers. In the authors' methods: Unique TCR beta chains totaled roughly 80 million in a later count, with roughly 10 million of them shared. TCRdb keeps only in-frame clones here, not all; method: immunoSEQ multiplex PCR. V and J calls and clone size come straight from that table; D and trimming were deduced from the DNA. Of approximately 100,000 clones listed, around three quarters are singletons. Study-wide findings and caveats: In a later analysis, V- and J-gene trimming of beta chains associated with a DCLRE1C missense variant, replicated independently. Earlier analysis looked at TCR beta V segments, and most were productive about 90% or about 30% of the time.

The V gene's germline CDR1 is SGHVS and CDR2 FNYEAQ. V lost 4 bases to trimming and J lost 4 bases; unmatched junction nucleotides: 18. The length of the CDR3 is 21 residues. Note on this clone: The antigen is not known.

The V gene is TRBV7-6, the J gene TRBJ2-2; 13 nucleotides match TRBD2. The sample taken for sequencing was PBMCs. This TCR was sampled from a female donor in good health and CMV-seropositive. The CDR3, as DNA: TGTGCCAGCAGCTCCAGCGCCGGGACTAGCGGGATATCAATGGGCACCGGGGAGCTGTTTTTT. The encoded protein is CASSSSAGTSGISMGTGELFF.